This T cell receptor (beta chain) came from a study of cytomegalovirus exposure and HLA in healthy donors. General observations from the study: Accurate prediction of most subjects' HLA-A and HLA-B alleles from TCR beta sequences was reported. In a later analysis, the majority of CMV-associated beta chains seemingly showed HLA restriction.

Amplification used 60 Vbeta primers and 13 Jbeta primers. Using immunoSEQ multiplex PCR, the repertoire was profiled, and TCRdb retains in-frame clones only, with some absent. The table lists roughly 100,000 clones, around three quarters of them singletons. From germline, CDR1 is SGHTA and CDR2 FQGNSA. V gave up 1 base and J gave up 0 bases, with 10 bases separating them. CDR3 length equals 15 residues. About this clone itself: The target antigen is unknown.

Sequenced sample: PBMCs. This clonotype was sampled from a male donor in good health and CMV-seropositive. This chain connects TRBV7-2 to TRBJ2-7; no definite D call. CDR3 protein: CASSLGQVSSYEQYF. In DNA, the CDR3 is TGTGCCAGCAGCTTAGGGCAGGTTTCCTCCTACGAGCAGTACTTC.